A single T cell receptor (beta chain) is shown here with its context. Its antigen target is currently unknown. No much larger clone is present one base from it, and per-base qualities are unavailable. The data were taken from a study of blood T cell repertoires in COVID-19 (dated by TCRdb to 2019 to 2021). At the level of the whole study: The collaborator samples originated in the United States, Italy and Spain and spanned the acute and convalescent phases of COVID-19. The material from the prospective study consisted of cDNA or gDNA derived from T cells, B-cell-depleted T cells, or PBMCs. Subjects who had been exposed to COVID-19, were actively infected with it, or had recovered from it provided the deeply sampled blood TCRbeta repertoires that made up the dataset. The repertoires were released in a freely available public database intended as a resource for research on the immune response to SARS-CoV-2. The samples were drawn from the first 160 participants of the ongoing ImmuneRACE study and from over 950 subjects provided by 6 global collaborators. A de-identified subject ID, COVID-19 status, age in years and sex were almost always included in the sample metadata. Where available, HLA class I and class II types were obtained from metadata supplied by the sample provider rather than from assay-based typing. What the work shows at the level of the full study, not this receptor alone: The quantity of clinical and demographic metadata differed by source and by participant and was supplied without curation.

The junction shows trimming of 6 bases on V and 0 bases on J, plus 9 bases between the germline ends. The CDR3 runs 14 residues from the cysteine to the phenylalanine. The kept DNA is CDR3 alone, 42 bases in frame from the first base. From a lookup of the germline V gene (reference sequence), CDR1 and CDR2 are SEHNR and FQNEAQ. TCRbeta CDR3 regions were amplified from genomic DNA using the immunoSEQ Assay, a bias-controlled multiplex PCR. From the authors' description of their analysis: Nucleated cell counts per sample were estimated from amplification of reference gene primers within the assay. To quantify the absolute abundance of each unique TCRbeta CDR3 rearrangement, sequence reads were collapsed and filtered. For each sample, productive Simpson clonality was calculated as the square root of Simpson's diversity index across productive rearrangements. TCRdb stores this immuneACCESS table with in-frame sequences only. Part of the clones is absent; in the studies checked, under half of the shortfall reflects unresolved V genes, and no reason is known for the rest. V and J calls and clone size are those listed in that table; D and trimming were worked out from the DNA. The sample table shows just under 20,000 clones, and approximately 95% are seen once. The ten largest clones capture roughly 4% of the sample.

The collaborating institutions used their own protocols to collect whole blood in K2EDTA tubes. For TCRbeta analysis, collaborators shipped samples in one of three forms: frozen whole blood, isolated PBMCs, or DNA extracted from either of those sample types. This TCR came from a woman in her 50s with active COVID-19. Recombination joined TRBV7-9 with TRBJ1-3; no D gene is confidently identified. The sample comprised peripheral blood. The DNA sequence follows: TGTGCCAGCAGTCTGCGCACCTCTGGAAACACCATATATTTT. Its amino acids are CASSLRTSGNTIYF.